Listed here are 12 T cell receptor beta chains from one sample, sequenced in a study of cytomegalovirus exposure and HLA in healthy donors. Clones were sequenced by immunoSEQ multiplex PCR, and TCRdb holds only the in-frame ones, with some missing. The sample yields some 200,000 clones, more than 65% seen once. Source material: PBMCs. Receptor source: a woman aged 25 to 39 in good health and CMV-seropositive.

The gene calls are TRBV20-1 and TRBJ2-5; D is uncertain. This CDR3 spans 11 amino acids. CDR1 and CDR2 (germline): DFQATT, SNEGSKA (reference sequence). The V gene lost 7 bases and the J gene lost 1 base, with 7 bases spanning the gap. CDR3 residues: CSVLSQETQYF. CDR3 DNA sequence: TGCAGTGTTCTCAGCCAAGAGACCCAGTACTTC.

Written as DNA, the CDR3 is TGTGCCAGCAGCTTAGATCTGACAGGCTTGAACACTGAAGCTTTCTTT. Translating gives CASSLDLTGLNTEAFF. The rearrangement links TRBV11-2 to TRBJ1-1; a possible D gene is TRBD1 (6 bases). From germline, CDR1 is SGHAT and CDR2 FQNNGV. The CDR3 has 16 residues. Trimming cost V 0 bases and J 0 bases, with 11 bases left between them.

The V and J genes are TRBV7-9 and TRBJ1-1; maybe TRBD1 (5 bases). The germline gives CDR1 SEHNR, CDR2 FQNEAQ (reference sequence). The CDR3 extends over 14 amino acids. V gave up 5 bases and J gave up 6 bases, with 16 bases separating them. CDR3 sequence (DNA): TGTGCCAGCAGCCGAGAGCCCTGGGGGGCTGAAGCTTTCTTT. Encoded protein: CASSREPWGAEAFF. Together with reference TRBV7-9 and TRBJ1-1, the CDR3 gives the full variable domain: DTGVSQNPRHKITKRGQNVTFRCDPISEHNRLYWYRQTLGQGPEFLTYFQNEAQLEKSRLLSDRFSAERPKGSFSTLEIQRTEQGDSAMYLCASSREPWGAEAFFGQGTRLTVV.

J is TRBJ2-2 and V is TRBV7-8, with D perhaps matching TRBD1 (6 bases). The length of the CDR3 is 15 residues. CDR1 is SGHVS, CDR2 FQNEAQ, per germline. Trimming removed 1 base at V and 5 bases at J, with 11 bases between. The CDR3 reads CASSLGNRETGELFF. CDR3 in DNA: TGTGCCAGCAGCTTAGGAAACAGGGAGACCGGGGAGCTGTTTTTT.

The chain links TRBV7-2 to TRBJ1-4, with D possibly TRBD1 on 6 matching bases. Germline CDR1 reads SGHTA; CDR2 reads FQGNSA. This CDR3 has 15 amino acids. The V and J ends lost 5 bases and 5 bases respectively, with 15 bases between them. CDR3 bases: TGTGCCAGCAGCCCAACCGGGACAATGAATGAAAAACTGTTTTTT. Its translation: CASSPTGTMNEKLFF.

The chain's CDR3 is CASRVDSFSQETQYF. In DNA, the CDR3 is TGCGCCAGCCGGGTGGACAGCTTTTCCCAAGAGACCCAGTACTTC. The genes are TRBV5-1 and TRBJ2-5; TRBD1 is a possible D gene (6 bases). V was clipped by 7 bases and J by 1 base, with 17 bases between them. The CDR3 runs 15 residues. Germline CDR1 is SGHRS and CDR2 is YFSETQ.

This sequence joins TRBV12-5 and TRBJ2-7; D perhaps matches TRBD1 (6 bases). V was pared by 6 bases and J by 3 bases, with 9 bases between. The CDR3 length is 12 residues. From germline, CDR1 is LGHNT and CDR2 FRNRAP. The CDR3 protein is CASGQGNYEQYF. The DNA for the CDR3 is TGTGCTAGTGGACAGGGCAACTACGAGCAGTACTTC.

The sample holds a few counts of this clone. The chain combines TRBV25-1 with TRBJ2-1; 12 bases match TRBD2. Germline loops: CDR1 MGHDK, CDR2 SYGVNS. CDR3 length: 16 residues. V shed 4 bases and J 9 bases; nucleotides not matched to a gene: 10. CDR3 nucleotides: TGTGCCAGCAGTGCTCGACTAGCGGGAGCTCAAGGTGAGCAGTTCTTC. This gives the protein CASSARLAGAQGEQFF.

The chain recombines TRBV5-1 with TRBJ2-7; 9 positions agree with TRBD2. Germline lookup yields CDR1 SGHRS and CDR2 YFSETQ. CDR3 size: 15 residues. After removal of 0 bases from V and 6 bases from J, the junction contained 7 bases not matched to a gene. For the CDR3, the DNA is TGCGCCAGCAGCTTGGCAGTAGCGGGAGAAAGCGAGCAGTACTTC. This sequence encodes CASSLAVAGESEQYF.

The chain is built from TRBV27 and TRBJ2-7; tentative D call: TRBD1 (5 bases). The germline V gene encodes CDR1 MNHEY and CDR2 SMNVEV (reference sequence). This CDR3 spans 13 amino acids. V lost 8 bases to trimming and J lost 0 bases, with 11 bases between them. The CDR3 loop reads CASGQGTSYEQYF. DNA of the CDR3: TGTGCCAGCGGCCAGGGAACCTCCTACGAGCAGTACTTC.

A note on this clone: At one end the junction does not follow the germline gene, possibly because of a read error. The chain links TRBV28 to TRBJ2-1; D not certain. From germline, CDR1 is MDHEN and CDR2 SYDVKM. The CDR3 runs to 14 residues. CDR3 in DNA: TGTGCCAGCAGTTTAGGGTCCGGATACAGTGAGCAGTTCTTC. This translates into CASSLGSGYSEQFF.

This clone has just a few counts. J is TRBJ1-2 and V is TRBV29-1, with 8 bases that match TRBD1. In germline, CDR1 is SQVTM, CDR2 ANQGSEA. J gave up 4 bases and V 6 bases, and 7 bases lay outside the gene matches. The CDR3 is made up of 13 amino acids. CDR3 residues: CSVPRQGRYGYTF. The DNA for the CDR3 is TGCAGCGTCCCGCGACAGGGGCGCTATGGCTACACCTTC.